What follows are 32 T cell receptor beta chains derived from one specimen sequenced in a study of blood T cell repertoires in COVID-19. Sequencing was performed with immunoSEQ multiplex PCR; in TCRdb, only in-frame clones are kept and a portion is missing. The sample shows roughly 68,000 clones, approximately 78% of them seen only once. What was sequenced was peripheral blood. Receptor source: a human donor in a cohort sampled during active COVID-19.

The chain is built from TRBV19 and TRBJ1-1; 10 bases map to TRBD1. Per the germline V gene, CDR1 is LNHDA and CDR2 is SQIVND (reference sequence). CDR3 length: 18 residues. The ends lost 4 bases at V and 1 base at J; junction bases unmatched: 12. In nucleotides, the CDR3 is TGTGCCAGTAGTAGCACGACAGGGGGCAGGCTCCGGAACACTGAAGCTTTCTTT. It codes for CASSSTTGGRLRNTEAFF.

J is TRBJ2-2 and V is TRBV7-3; 7 bases align to TRBD1. Trimming removed 5 bases from V and 1 base from J; junction bases left unmatched: 13. The length of the CDR3 is 18 residues. Germline CDR1 SGHTA, CDR2 FQGTGA. The CDR3 here is CASSAWDRSKQNTGELFF. DNA for the CDR3: TGTGCCAGCAGCGCATGGGACAGATCTAAACAGAACACCGGGGAGCTGTTTTTT. Complete variable domain (other parts from reference TRBV7-3 and TRBJ2-2): GAGVSQTPSNKVTEKGKYVELRCDPISGHTALYWYRQSLGQGPEFLIYFQGTGAADDSGLPNDRFFAVRPEGSVSTLKIQRTERGDSAVYLCASSAWDRSKQNTGELFFGEGSRLTVL.

This chain connects TRBV7-3 to TRBJ2-2, with 10 bases identical to TRBD2. This CDR3 spans 14 amino acids. Trimming cost V 9 bases and J 7 bases; bases outside gene matches: 8. Looked up from germline, CDR1 is SGHTA and CDR2 is FQGTGA. The CDR3: CASSAGGPIGELFF. The CDR3 coding sequence is TGTGCCAGTTCAGCGGGAGGGCCGATCGGGGAGCTGTTTTTT.

This clone was seen only a few times. V gene TRBV7-3 combines with J gene TRBJ2-2; 10 positions agree with TRBD1. Germline V lookup: CDR1 SGHTA, CDR2 FQGTGA. The CDR3 totals 16 residues. V lost 5 bases, J lost 6 bases, and 9 bases stayed unmatched. The CDR3 nucleotides read TGTGCCAGCAGCCGACAGGGGGCTGTAGGTCCCGGGGAGCTGTTTTTT. Protein: CASSRQGAVGPGELFF.

The rearrangement links TRBV7-9 to TRBJ2-3; 10 nucleotides agree with TRBD2. Germline loops: CDR1 SEHNR, CDR2 FQNEAQ (reference sequence). The CDR3 runs 13 residues. J gave up 5 bases and V 4 bases, and 0 bases lay outside the gene matches. The CDR3 sequence is CASSWTSGDTQYF. Written as DNA, the CDR3 is TGTGCCAGCAGCTGGACTAGCGGAGATACGCAGTATTTT.

The chain uses TRBV5-6 and TRBJ2-5; D is possibly TRBD2 (5 bases). Germline V gene data show CDR1 as SGHDT and CDR2 as YYEEEE. The CDR3 covers 14 residues. Trimming pared 1 base from V and 0 bases from J, leaving 7 bases between. CDR3 region: CASSLWRNQETQYF. The CDR3 nucleotides read TGTGCCAGCAGCTTGTGGAGGAACCAAGAGACCCAGTACTTC.

The rearrangement links TRBV28 to TRBJ1-3, with 7 bases aligning to TRBD1. V was pared by 5 bases and J by 2 bases, with 9 bases of the junction left unmatched. There are 16 residues in the CDR3. From germline, CDR1 is MDHEN and CDR2 SYDVKM. CDR3 protein: CASSPRDREAGNTIYF. The CDR3, as DNA: TGTGCCAGCAGTCCTCGAGACAGGGAGGCTGGAAACACCATATATTTT.

V usage is TRBV28 and J usage is TRBJ2-5; D remains ambiguous. The V and J ends lost 0 bases and 5 bases respectively, with 7 bases between them. In germline, CDR1 is MDHEN, CDR2 SYDVKM. The CDR3 extends over 13 amino acids. The CDR3 loop is CASSLWSPETQYF. The CDR3 region has the DNA TGTGCCAGCAGTTTATGGAGTCCCGAGACCCAGTACTTC.

This clone was detected only once. The chain is built from TRBV30 and TRBJ1-3, with TRBD1 as a possible D gene (6 bases). The CDR3 covers 14 residues. Trimming left V 8 bases short and J 3 bases short, with 17 bases between. The germline CDR1 and CDR2 sequences are GTSNPN and SVGIG (reference sequence). The CDR3 nucleotides read TGTGCCCTACAGGGAATCAACCGTGGAAACACCATATATTTT. Translating gives CALQGINRGNTIYF.

This clone was detected once. This chain links TRBV6-2 or TRBV6-3 with TRBJ2-7, with 8 bases matching TRBD1. Germline V gene data show CDR1 as MNHEY and CDR2 as SVGEGT. Trimming cost V 6 bases and J 7 bases; bases outside gene matches: 17. CDR3 size: 16 residues. CDR3 sequence: CASSPTWGQAGWEQYF. In DNA, the CDR3 is TGTGCCAGCAGCCCAACCTGGGGACAGGCGGGTTGGGAGCAGTACTTC.

The V call is TRBV7-9, the J call TRBJ1-5; possible D gene TRBD1, 5 bases. The CDR3 runs to 16 residues. V lost 2 bases and J lost 3, with 14 bases in between. The germline CDR1 and CDR2 sequences are SEHNR and FQNEAQ (reference sequence). The CDR3, as DNA: TGTGCCAGCAGCTTACAGGGAAATGGGCCCAATCAGCCCCAGCATTTT. As protein: CASSLQGNGPNQPQHF.

The rearrangement joins TRBV28 to TRBJ2-2; a possible D gene is TRBD2 (6 bases). From germline, CDR1 is MDHEN and CDR2 SYDVKM. Trimming cost V 2 bases and J 0 bases, with 16 bases left between them. The CDR3 consists of 18 residues. In nucleotides, the CDR3 is TGTGCCAGCAGTTTAGGGGGGTTTAGGGGCTCGAACACCGGGGAGCTGTTTTTT. Amino acid sequence: CASSLGGFRGSNTGELFF.

In this sample, this clone turned up once. The gene calls are TRBV7-8 and TRBJ1-1; D remains unclear. The CDR3 sequence is 16 residues long. Per germline, CDR1 SGHVS and CDR2 FQNEAQ. V lost 5 bases and J lost 0, with 16 bases in between. The CDR3 DNA reads as TGTGCCAGCAGCCCGCGGCCAGAGAGTATGAACACTGAAGCTTTCTTT. This translates into CASSPRPESMNTEAFF.

This sequence joins TRBV18 and TRBJ2-1, with 9 positions matching TRBD2. Germline loops: CDR1 KGHSH, CDR2 LQKENI. V was pared by 3 bases and J by 3 bases, with 6 bases of the junction left unmatched. This CDR3 is 16 amino acids long. This CDR3 is CASSPASTSGYNEQFF. The DNA for the CDR3 is TGTGCCAGCTCACCTGCGTCGACTAGCGGCTACAATGAGCAGTTCTTC.

The chain employs TRBV11-1 and TRBJ1-3; D unresolved. V was shortened by 0 bases and J by 4 bases, with 13 bases between the two germline ends. The CDR3 has 16 amino acids. Looked up from germline, CDR1 is SGHAT and CDR2 is FQDESV (reference sequence). The CDR3 bases are TGTGCCAGCAGCTTAGCTTCCTCAGCGTCGGGAAACACCATATATTTT. Its protein is CASSLASSASGNTIYF.

The rearrangement uses TRBV28 and TRBJ2-3, with D possibly matching TRBD2 (7 bases). This CDR3 contains 15 residues. Deletions cut 5 bases from V and 4 bases from J, with 16 bases between. Germline V gene lookup returns CDR1 MDHEN and CDR2 SYDVKM. The CDR3 region is CASSAAGAAADTQYF. For the CDR3, the DNA is TGTGCCAGCAGTGCCGCGGGGGCCGCTGCAGATACGCAGTATTTT.

The chain combines TRBV27 with TRBJ2-7; D possibly corresponds to TRBD2 (5 bases). The CDR3 loop spans 13 amino acids. Germline CDR1 MNHEY, CDR2 SMNVEV (reference sequence). Between the trimmed V and J ends, which lost 1 base and 3 bases, there was a span of 7 bases. The CDR3 loop is CASSLFRDYEQYF. The CDR3 region has the DNA TGTGCCAGCAGTTTATTCCGGGACTACGAGCAGTACTTC.

The V gene is TRBV5-8, the J gene TRBJ1-6, with a weak D call TRBD1 (5 bases). The CDR3 covers 16 residues. V was clipped by 3 bases and J by 7 bases, with 17 bases between them. Germline loops: CDR1 SGHTS, CDR2 YDEGEE. CDR3 bases: TGTGCCAGCAGCTCAACCCGGGCAGGGAACAATTCACCCCTCCACTTT. Encoded protein: CASSSTRAGNNSPLHF.

This rearrangement joins TRBV7-2 to TRBJ1-2; 7 nucleotides agree with TRBD1. The J segment lost 4 bases and the V segment lost 5 bases, leaving 7 bases of the junction unmatched. CDR3 size: 14 residues. CDR1 and CDR2 (germline): SGHTA, FQGNSA. The CDR3 DNA is TGTGCCAGCAGCGGGGGACAGTCCCTCTATGGCTACACCTTC. This sequence encodes CASSGGQSLYGYTF.

The CDR3 nucleotides read TGTGCCAGCAGCCAAGTGTGGAGGCCTAACTATGGCTACACCTTC. The encoded protein is CASSQVWRPNYGYTF. V is TRBV3-1 (or the pseudogene TRBV3-2) and J is TRBJ1-2; no firm D call. The germline V and J ends were trimmed by 1 base and 0 bases, with 9 bases remaining between them. CDR3 length: 15 amino acids. In germline, CDR1 is LGHDT, CDR2 YNNKEL (reference sequence).

This chain connects TRBV27 to TRBJ2-7, with 7 bases aligning to TRBD1. This CDR3 spans 15 amino acids. Germline CDR1 reads MNHEY; CDR2 reads SMNVEV (reference sequence). Trimming removed 2 bases from V and 4 bases from J; junction bases left unmatched: 8. The CDR3: CASSLLLDRQYEQYF. The CDR3 bases are TGTGCCAGCAGTTTACTGTTGGACAGGCAATACGAGCAGTACTTC.

The chain uses TRBV3-1 (or the pseudogene TRBV3-2) and TRBJ1-2; 10 nucleotides align to TRBD1. Germline V gene lookup returns CDR1 LGHDT and CDR2 YNNKEL (reference sequence). There are 13 residues in the CDR3. Germline trimming cut 6 bases from V and 5 bases from J; bases unmatched to any gene: 3. The DNA of the CDR3 is TGTGCCAGCAGACGGGGACAGGGGTATGGCTACACCTTC. Its translation: CASRRGQGYGYTF.

The chain carries TRBV2 and TRBJ2-1, with 11 positions matching TRBD2. Germline CDR1 SNHLY, CDR2 FYNNEI. The CDR3 consists of 15 residues. V shed 5 bases, J shed 9 bases, and the junction held 9 bases outside the gene matches. The CDR3 loop is CASSRVAGGPSEQFF. The DNA for the CDR3 is TGTGCCAGCAGTAGGGTAGCGGGAGGGCCCAGTGAGCAGTTCTTC.

The V and J genes are TRBV27 and TRBJ2-7; 7 bases agree with TRBD2. CDR3 size: 15 residues. Germline CDR1 reads MNHEY; CDR2 reads SMNVEV (reference sequence). The V and J ends lost 6 bases and 2 bases, in that order; junction bases with no gene match: 10. CDR3 in DNA: TGTGCCAGCAGGATTGCGGGAGTCGGAGCCTACGAGCAGTACTTC. Its translation is CASRIAGVGAYEQYF.

A single count supports this clone. The chain uses TRBV7-6 and TRBJ2-2, with 7 bases identical to TRBD2. Trimming removed 6 bases from V and 4 bases from J; junction bases left unmatched: 17. The CDR3 is made up of 18 amino acids. The germline CDR1 and CDR2 sequences are SGHVS and FNYEAQ. CDR3 residues: CASSGAAGEGFVTGELFF. CDR3 nucleotides: TGTGCCAGCAGTGGCGCCGCGGGAGAGGGATTCGTCACCGGGGAGCTGTTTTTT.

The chain employs TRBV5-6 and TRBJ1-5, with a weak D call TRBD1 (6 bases). In germline, CDR1 is SGHDT, CDR2 YYEEEE. The CDR3 is 16 amino acids. Trimming stripped 1 base from V and 1 base from J, with 12 bases between. CDR3 residues: CASSLQGSWSNQPQHF. The CDR3 DNA follows: TGTGCCAGCAGCTTGCAGGGGTCATGGAGCAATCAGCCCCAGCATTTT. Full variable domain (remainder filled in from reference TRBV5-6 and TRBJ1-5): DAGVTQSPTHLIKTRGQQVTLRCSPKSGHDTVSWYQQALGQGPQFIFQYYEEEERQRGNFPDRFSGHQFPNYSSELNVNALLLGDSALYLCASSLQGSWSNQPQHFGDGTRLSIL.

This clone showed up just once. The rearrangement joins TRBV28 to TRBJ1-3; 8 nucleotides line up with TRBD1. V lost 5 bases to trimming and J lost 0 bases; unmatched junction nucleotides: 18. CDR3 size: 20 residues. CDR1 MDHEN and CDR2 SYDVKM come from the germline V gene. The CDR3 region has the DNA TGTGCCAGCAGTAGTTTCCCCGATCAGGGGGCTTACTTCTCTGGAAACACCATATATTTT. Residues: CASSSFPDQGAYFSGNTIYF.

The chain combines TRBV5-1 with TRBJ1-2; 9 positions match TRBD1. The V segment lost 2 bases and the J segment 3 bases; nucleotides outside the gene matches: 2. The CDR3 has 14 residues. Germline V CDR1 and CDR2: SGHRS, YFSETQ. The chain's CDR3 is CASSFRTGDYGYTF. The CDR3 nucleotides read TGCGCCAGCAGCTTTCGGACAGGGGACTATGGCTACACCTTC.

This clone was detected a few times. The chain is built from TRBV19 and TRBJ2-7; 9 nucleotides line up with TRBD2. The CDR3 contains 15 residues. CDR1 LNHDA and CDR2 SQIVND come from the germline V gene (reference sequence). Trimming removed 4 bases from V and 0 bases from J; junction bases left unmatched: 4. In nucleotides, the CDR3 is TGTGCCAGTAGTACCAATAGCGGGAGCTCCTACGAGCAGTACTTC. This sequence encodes CASSTNSGSSYEQYF. The whole variable domain, remainder taken from reference TRBV19 and TRBJ2-7, is DGGITQSPKYLFRKEGQNVTLSCEQNLNHDAMYWYRQDPGQGLRLIYYSQIVNDFQKGDIAEGYSVSREKKESFPLTVTSAQKNPTAFYLCASSTNSGSSYEQYFGPGTRLTVT.

This clone occurred a few times. The chain combines TRBV6-5 with TRBJ2-1; maybe TRBD2 (5 bases). With 5 bases removed from V and 0 bases from J, the gap between germline ends came to 8 bases. The CDR3 totals 14 residues. Germline V gives CDR1 MNHEY, CDR2 SVGAGI. CDR3 sequence reads: CASSRESSYNEQFF. DNA for the CDR3: TGTGCCAGCAGTAGGGAGAGCTCCTACAATGAGCAGTTCTTC.

This clone was seen more than once but under ten times. CDR3 amino acids: CASSPLITSGRIETQYF. The CDR3 DNA reads as TGTGCCAGCAGCCCCTTGATAACTAGCGGGAGGATAGAGACCCAGTACTTC. The V call is TRBV7-9, the J call TRBJ2-5; 12 bases line up with TRBD2. CDR3 length equals 17 residues. The germline gives CDR1 SEHNR, CDR2 FQNEAQ (reference sequence). Losses at the gene ends were 5 bases for V and 4 bases for J; bases not matched to a gene: 11. The variable domain in full, completed from reference TRBV7-9 and TRBJ2-5, reads DTGVSQNPRHKITKRGQNVTFRCDPISEHNRLYWYRQTLGQGPEFLTYFQNEAQLEKSRLLSDRFSAERPKGSFSTLEIQRTEQGDSAMYLCASSPLITSGRIETQYFGPGTRLLVL.

The chain joins TRBV25-1 to TRBJ1-1, with a weak D call TRBD1 (5 bases). Germline values: CDR1 MGHDK, CDR2 SYGVNS. V was trimmed by 2 bases and J by 7 bases, leaving 14 bases between them. The CDR3 loop spans 14 amino acids. CDR3 loop: CASSEKTGTDEAFF. As DNA, the CDR3 is TGTGCCAGCAGTGAAAAAACAGGCACTGATGAAGCTTTCTTT.